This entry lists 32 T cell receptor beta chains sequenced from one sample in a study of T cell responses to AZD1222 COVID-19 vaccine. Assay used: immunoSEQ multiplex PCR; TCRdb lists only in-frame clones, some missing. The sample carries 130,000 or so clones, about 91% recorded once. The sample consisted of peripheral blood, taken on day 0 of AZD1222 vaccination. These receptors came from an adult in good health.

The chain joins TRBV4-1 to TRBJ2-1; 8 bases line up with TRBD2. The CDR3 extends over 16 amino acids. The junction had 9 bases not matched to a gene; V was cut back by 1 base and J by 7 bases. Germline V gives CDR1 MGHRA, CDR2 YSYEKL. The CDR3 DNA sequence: TGCGCCAGCAGCCAAGGAGTGGAGCGGGAGATAAATGAGCAGTTCTTC. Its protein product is CASSQGVEREINEQFF.

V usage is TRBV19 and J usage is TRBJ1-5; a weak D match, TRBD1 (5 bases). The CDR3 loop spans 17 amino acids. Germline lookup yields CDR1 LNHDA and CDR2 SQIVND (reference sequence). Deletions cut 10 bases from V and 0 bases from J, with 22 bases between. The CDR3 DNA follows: TGTGCCACCTCTCGTGGGGCAGGCGATTATAGCAATCAGCCCCAGCATTTT. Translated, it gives CATSRGAGDYSNQPQHF.

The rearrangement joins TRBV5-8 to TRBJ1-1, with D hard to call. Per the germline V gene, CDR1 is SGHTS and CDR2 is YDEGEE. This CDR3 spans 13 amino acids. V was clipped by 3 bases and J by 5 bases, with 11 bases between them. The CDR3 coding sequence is TGTGCCAGCAGCTGGACCGGTGGGACTGAAGCTTTCTTT. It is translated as CASSWTGGTEAFF. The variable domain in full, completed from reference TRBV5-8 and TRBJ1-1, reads EAGVTQSPTHLIKTRGQQATLRCSPISGHTSVYWYQQALGLGLQFLLWYDEGEERNRGNFPPRFSGRQFPNYSSELNVNALELEDSALYLCASSWTGGTEAFFGQGTRLTVV.

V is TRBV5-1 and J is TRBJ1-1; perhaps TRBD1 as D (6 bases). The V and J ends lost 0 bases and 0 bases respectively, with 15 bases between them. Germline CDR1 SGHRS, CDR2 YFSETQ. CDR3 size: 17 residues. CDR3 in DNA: TGCGCCAGCAGCTTGGCCACAGGGACCGTTATGAACACTGAAGCTTTCTTT. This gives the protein CASSLATGTVMNTEAFF. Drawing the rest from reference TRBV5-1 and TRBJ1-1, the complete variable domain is KAGVTQTPRYLIKTRGQQVTLSCSPISGHRSVSWYQQTPGQGLQFLFEYFSETQRNKGNFPGRFSGRQFSNSRSEMNVSTLELGDSALYLCASSLATGTVMNTEAFFGQGTRLTVV.

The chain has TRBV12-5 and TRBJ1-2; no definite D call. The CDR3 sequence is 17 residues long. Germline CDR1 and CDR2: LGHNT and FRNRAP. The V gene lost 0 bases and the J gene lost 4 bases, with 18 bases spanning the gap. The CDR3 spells CASGLVVALTTFYGYTF. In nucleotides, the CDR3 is TGTGCTAGTGGTTTGGTAGTGGCACTTACCACGTTCTATGGCTACACCTTC.

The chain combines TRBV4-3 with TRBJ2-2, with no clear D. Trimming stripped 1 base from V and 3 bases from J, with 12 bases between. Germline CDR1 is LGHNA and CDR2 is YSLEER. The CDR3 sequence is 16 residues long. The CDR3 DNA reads TGCGCCAGCAGCCAAGCCCAGGTCGCCGACACCGGGGAGCTGTTTTTT. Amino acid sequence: CASSQAQVADTGELFF.

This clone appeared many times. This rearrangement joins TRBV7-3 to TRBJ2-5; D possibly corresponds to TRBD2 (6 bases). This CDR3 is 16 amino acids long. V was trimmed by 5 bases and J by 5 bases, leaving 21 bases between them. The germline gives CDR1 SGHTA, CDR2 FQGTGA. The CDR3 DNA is TGTGCCAGCAGCCCAAGAGGCGGGGCCGGGATGGAGACCCAGTACTTC. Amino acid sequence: CASSPRGGAGMETQYF.

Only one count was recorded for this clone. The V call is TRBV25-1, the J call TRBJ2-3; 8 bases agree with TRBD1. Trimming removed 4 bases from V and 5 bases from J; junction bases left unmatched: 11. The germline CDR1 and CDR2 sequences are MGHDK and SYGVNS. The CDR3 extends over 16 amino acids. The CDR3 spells CASSGDRDRRGDTQYF. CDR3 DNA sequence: TGTGCCAGCAGTGGCGACCGGGACAGGAGAGGAGATACGCAGTATTTT.

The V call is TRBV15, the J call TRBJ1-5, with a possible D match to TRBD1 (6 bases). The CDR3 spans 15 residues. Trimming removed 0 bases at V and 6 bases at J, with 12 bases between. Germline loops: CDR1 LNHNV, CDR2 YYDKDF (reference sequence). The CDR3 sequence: CATSRDTTGSQPQHF. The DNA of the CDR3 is TGTGCCACCAGCAGAGACACCACAGGGTCTCAGCCCCAGCATTTT.

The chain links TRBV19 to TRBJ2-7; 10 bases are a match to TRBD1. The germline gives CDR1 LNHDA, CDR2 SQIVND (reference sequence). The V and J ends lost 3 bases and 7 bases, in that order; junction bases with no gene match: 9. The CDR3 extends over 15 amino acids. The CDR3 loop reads CASSIGTGETGEQYF. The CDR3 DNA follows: TGTGCCAGTAGTATCGGGACAGGGGAAACGGGGGAGCAGTACTTC.

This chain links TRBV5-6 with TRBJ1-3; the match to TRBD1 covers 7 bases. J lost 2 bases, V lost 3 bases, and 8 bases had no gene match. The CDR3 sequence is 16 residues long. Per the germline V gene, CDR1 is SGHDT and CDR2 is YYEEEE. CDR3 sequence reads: CASSWYSGTAGNTIYF. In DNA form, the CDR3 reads TGTGCCAGCAGCTGGTATTCCGGGACAGCTGGAAACACCATATATTTT.

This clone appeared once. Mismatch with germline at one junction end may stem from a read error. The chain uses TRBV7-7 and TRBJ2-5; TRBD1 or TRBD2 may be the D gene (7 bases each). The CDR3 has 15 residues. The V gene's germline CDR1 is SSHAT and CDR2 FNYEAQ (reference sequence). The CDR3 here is CASSLGGAGGETQYF. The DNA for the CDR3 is TGTGCTAGCAGCTTAGGGGGGGCAGGGGGAGAGACCCAGTACTTC.

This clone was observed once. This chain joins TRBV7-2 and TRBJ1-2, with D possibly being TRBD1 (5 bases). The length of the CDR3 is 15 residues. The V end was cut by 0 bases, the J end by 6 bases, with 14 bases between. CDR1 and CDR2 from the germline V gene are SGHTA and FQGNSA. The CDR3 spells CASSLARGPKDGYTF. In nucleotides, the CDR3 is TGTGCCAGCAGCTTAGCGCGGGGACCGAAGGATGGCTACACCTTC.

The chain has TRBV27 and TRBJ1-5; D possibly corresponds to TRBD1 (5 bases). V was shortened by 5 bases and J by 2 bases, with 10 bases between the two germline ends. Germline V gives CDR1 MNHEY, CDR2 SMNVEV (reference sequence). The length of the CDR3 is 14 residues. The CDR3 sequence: CASSAGGRNQPQHF. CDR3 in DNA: TGTGCCAGCAGTGCGGGGGGTCGCAATCAGCCCCAGCATTTT.

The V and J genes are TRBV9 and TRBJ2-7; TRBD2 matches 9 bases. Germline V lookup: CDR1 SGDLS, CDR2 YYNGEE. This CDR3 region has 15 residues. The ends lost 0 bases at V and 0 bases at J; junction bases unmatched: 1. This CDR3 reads CASSVVSGSSYEQYV. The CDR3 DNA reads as TGTGCCAGCAGCGTAGTTAGCGGGAGCTCCTACGAGCAGTACGTC.

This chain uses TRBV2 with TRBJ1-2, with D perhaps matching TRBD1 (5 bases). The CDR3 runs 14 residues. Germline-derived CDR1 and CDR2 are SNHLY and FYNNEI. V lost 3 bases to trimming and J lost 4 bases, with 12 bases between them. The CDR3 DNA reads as TGTGCCAGCAGTGAGGAACAGGAGTCCTATGGCTACACCTTC. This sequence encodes CASSEEQESYGYTF.

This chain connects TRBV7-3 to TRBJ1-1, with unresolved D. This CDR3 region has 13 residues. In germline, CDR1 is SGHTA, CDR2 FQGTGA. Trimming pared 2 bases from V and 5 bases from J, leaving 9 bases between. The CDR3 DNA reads TGTGCCAGCAGCTTAGGGGTTGGGACTGAAGCTTTCTTT. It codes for CASSLGVGTEAFF.

CDR3 nucleotides: TGTGCCAGCAGCCCACTGGACAGGCGCAACTATGGCTACACCTTC. This sequence encodes CASSPLDRRNYGYTF. The chain uses TRBV14 and TRBJ1-2; the match to TRBD1 covers 7 bases. The V gene's germline CDR1 is SGHDN and CDR2 FVKESK. The CDR3 covers 15 residues. J lost 2 bases, V lost 4 bases, and 7 bases had no gene match.

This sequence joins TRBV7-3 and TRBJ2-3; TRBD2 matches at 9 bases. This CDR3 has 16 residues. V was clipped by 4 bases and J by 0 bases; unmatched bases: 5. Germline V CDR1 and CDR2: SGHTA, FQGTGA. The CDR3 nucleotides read TGTGCCAGCAGCTGGAGCGGGGGGTCTAGCACAGATACGCAGTATTTT. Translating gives CASSWSGGSSTDTQYF.

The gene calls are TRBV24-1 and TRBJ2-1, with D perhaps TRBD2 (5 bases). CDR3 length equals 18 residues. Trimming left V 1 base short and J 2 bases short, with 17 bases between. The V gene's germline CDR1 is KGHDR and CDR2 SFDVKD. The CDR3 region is CATSDFTRTSGTYNEQFF. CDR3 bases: TGTGCCACCAGTGATTTCACGAGGACGAGCGGCACCTACAATGAGCAGTTCTTC.

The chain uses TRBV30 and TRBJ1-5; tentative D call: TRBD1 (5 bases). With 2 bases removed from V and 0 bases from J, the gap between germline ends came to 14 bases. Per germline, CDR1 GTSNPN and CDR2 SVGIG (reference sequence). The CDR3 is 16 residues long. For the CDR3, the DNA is TGTGCCTGGAGTAGCTCAGGGTCGGGTAGCAATCAGCCCCAGCATTTT. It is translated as CAWSSSGSGSNQPQHF.

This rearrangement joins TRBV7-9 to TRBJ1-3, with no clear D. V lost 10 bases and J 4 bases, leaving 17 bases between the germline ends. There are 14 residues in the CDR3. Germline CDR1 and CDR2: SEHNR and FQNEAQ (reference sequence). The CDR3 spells CAIQGSLLGNTIYF. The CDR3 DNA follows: TGTGCCATCCAAGGCTCCTTGCTAGGAAACACCATATATTTT.

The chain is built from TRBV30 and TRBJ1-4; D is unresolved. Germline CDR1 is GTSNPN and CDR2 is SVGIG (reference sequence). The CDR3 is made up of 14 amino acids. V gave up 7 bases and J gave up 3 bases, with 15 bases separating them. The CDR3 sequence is CASKPHPANEKLFF. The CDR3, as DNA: TGTGCCTCGAAACCTCACCCAGCTAATGAAAAACTGTTTTTT. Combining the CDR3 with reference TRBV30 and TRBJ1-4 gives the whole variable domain SQTIHQWPATLVQPVGSPLSLECTVEGTSNPNLYWYRQAAGRGLQLLFYSVGIGQISSEVPQNLSASRPQDRQFILSSKKLLLSDSGFYLCASKPHPANEKLFFGSGTQLSVL.

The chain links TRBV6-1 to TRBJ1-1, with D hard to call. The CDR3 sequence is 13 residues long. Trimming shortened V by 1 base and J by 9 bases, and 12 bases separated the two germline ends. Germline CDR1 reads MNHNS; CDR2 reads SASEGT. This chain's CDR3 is CASSEVGESKAFF. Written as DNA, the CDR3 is TGTGCCAGCAGTGAAGTCGGAGAGTCTAAAGCTTTCTTT.

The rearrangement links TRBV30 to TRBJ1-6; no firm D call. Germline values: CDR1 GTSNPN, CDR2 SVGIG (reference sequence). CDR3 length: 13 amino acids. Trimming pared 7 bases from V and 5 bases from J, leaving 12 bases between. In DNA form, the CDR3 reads TGTGCCTCAACCCCGGCCCATAATTCACCCCTCCACTTT. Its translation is CASTPAHNSPLHF.

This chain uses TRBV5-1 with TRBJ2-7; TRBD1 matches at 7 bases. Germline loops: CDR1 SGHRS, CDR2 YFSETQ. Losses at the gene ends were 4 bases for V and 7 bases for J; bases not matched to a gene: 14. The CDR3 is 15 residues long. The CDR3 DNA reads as TGCGCCAGCAGCCCCATAGGGGGCTCTGAGCTTGAGCAGTACTTC. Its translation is CASSPIGGSELEQYF.

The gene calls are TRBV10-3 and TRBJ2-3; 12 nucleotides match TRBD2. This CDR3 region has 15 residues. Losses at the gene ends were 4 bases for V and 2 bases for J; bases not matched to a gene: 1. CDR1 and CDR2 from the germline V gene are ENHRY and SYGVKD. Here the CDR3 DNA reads TGTGCCATCAGTGGGACTAGCGGGGCCACAGATACGCAGTATTTT. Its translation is CAISGTSGATDTQYF.

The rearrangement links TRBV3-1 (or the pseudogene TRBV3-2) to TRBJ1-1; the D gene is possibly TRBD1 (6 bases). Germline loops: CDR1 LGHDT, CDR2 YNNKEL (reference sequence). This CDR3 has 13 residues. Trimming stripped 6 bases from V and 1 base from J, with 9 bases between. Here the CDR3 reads CASRLGGNTEAFF. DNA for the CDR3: TGTGCCAGCAGGTTAGGGGGGAACACTGAAGCTTTCTTT.

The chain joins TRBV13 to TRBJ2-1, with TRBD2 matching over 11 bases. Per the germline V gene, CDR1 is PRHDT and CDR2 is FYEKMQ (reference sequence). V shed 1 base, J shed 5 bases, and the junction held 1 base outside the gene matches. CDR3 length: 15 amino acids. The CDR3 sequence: CASSLELAGDNEQFF. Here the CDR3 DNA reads TGTGCCAGCAGCTTAGAACTAGCGGGAGACAATGAGCAGTTCTTC. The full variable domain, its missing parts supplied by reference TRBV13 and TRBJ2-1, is AAGVIQSPRHLIKEKRETATLKCYPIPRHDTVYWYQQGPGQDPQFLISFYEKMQSDKGSIPDRFSAQQFSDYHSELNMSSLELGDSALYFCASSLELAGDNEQFFGPGTRLTVL.

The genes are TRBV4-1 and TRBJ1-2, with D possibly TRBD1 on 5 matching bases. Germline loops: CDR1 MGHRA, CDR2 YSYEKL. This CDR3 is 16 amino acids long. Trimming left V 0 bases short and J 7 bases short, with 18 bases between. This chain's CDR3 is CASSQDQGEGSTGYTF. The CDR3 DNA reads TGCGCCAGCAGCCAAGATCAGGGAGAGGGGTCGACTGGCTACACCTTC.

The CDR3 nucleotides read TGTGCCAGCTCACCCACAGGTCCCCTCCACCTCAGCTCCTACGAGCAGTACGTC. Translated, it gives CASSPTGPLHLSSYEQYV. The rearrangement joins TRBV18 to TRBJ2-7; D is perhaps TRBD1 (5 bases). V was clipped by 3 bases and J by 0 bases, with 21 bases between them. This CDR3 spans 18 amino acids. CDR1 is KGHSH, CDR2 LQKENI, per germline.

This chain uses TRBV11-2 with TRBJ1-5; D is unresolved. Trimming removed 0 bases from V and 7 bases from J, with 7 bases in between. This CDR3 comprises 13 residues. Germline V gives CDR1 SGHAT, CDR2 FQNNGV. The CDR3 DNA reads TGTGCCAGCAGCTTAGATTTCGGCCAGCCCCAGCATTTT. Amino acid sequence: CASSLDFGQPQHF.